These T cell receptor beta chains were read from a single sample in a study of B cell selection in AIRE deficiency. Profiling relied on immunoSEQ multiplex PCR, and the TCRdb table lists in-frame clones only, not all of them. The repertoire holds 20,000 to 25,000 clones, with around 97% as singletons. The sample comprised conventional CD4+ T cells sorted from PBMCs. These TCRs come from a human donor with AIRE deficiency. CDR3s leave out the opening cysteine and the closing phenylalanine or tryptophan. The order of the fields is J gene, V gene, CDR3 protein.

J: TRBJ1-2; V: TRBV20-1; CDR3: SAPRYGYT
J: TRBJ2-3; V: TRBV4-2; CDR3: ASSPDRGGVADTQY
J: TRBJ2-3; V: TRBV7-6; CDR3: ASSLTTGLTDTQY
J: TRBJ1-2; V: TRBV5-1; CDR3: ASSLAAGPFGYGYT
J: TRBJ2-7; V: TRBV6-9; CDR3: ASSSYDGTYEQY
J: TRBJ2-4; V: TRBV28; CDR3: ASSPRGTKNIQY
J: TRBJ1-5; V: TRBV4-2; CDR3: ASRPTGVSQPQH
J: TRBJ2-6; V: TRBV5-1; CDR3: ASSLILLGVGTYGANVLT
J: TRBJ2-1; V: TRBV4-1; CDR3: ASSLLTSGLYNEQF
J: TRBJ1-5; V: TRBV28; CDR3: ASSYNPHQPQH
J: TRBJ1-2; V: TRBV30; CDR3: AWSVRTLRFTRYT
J: TRBJ2-4; V: TRBV28; CDR3: ASRDSGTGPKNIQY
J: TRBJ2-2; V: TRBV18; CDR3: ASSRLAGGPTGELF
J: TRBJ2-7; V: TRBV5-4; CDR3: ASSPGHSYEQY
J: TRBJ2-7; V: TRBV5-1; CDR3: ASSRRGTGGGPALVIYEQY
J: TRBJ2-1; V: TRBV9; CDR3: ASSKAWREQYNEQF
J: TRBJ1-3; V: TRBV30; CDR3: AWKVSGNTIY
J: TRBJ2-2; V: TRBV6-4; CDR3: ASSDSSGQAGSRAGELF
J: TRBJ2-7; V: TRBV7-9; CDR3: ASSTRDGPSYEQY
J: TRBJ1-5; V: TRBV6-6; CDR3: ASSSGGASNQPQH
J: TRBJ2-7; V: TRBV4-1; CDR3: ASSQGGVTYEQY
J: TRBJ1-2; V: TRBV10-3; CDR3: AITMDRMPYGYT
J: TRBJ2-1; V: TRBV4-3; CDR3: ASSRSVGPSSYNEQF
J: TRBJ2-2; V: TRBV10-3; CDR3: AISDRTSGFAGELF
J: TRBJ2-7; V: TRBV7-9; CDR3: ASSLDTVMGKQY
J: TRBJ2-7; V: TRBV4-2; CDR3: ASSPSGAGGEQY
J: TRBJ2-5; V: TRBV6-1; CDR3: ASTLGLAEQETQY
J: TRBJ1-1; V: TRBV19; CDR3: ASSIGGTGRMNTEAF